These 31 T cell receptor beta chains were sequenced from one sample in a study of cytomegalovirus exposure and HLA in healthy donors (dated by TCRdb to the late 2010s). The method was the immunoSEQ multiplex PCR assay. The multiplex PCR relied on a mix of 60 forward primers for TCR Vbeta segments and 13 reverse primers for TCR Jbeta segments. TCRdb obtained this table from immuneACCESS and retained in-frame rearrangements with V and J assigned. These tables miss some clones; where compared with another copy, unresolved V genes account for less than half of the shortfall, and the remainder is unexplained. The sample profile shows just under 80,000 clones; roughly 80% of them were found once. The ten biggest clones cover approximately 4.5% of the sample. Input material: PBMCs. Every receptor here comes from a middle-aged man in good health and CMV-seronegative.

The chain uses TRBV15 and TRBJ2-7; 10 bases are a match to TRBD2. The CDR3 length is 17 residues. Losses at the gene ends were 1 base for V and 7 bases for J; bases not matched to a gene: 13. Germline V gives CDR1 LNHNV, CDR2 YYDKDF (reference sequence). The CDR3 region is CATSRGSGRQIVREQYF. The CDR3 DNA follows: TGTGCCACCAGCAGAGGTAGCGGGAGGCAAATCGTTCGAGAGCAGTACTTC.

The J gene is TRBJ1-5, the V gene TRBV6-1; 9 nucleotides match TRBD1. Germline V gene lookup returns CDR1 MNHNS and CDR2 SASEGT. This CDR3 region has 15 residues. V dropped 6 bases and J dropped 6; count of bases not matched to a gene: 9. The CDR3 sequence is CASREDRGNGQPQHF. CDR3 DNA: TGTGCCAGCAGGGAGGACAGGGGTAACGGTCAGCCCCAGCATTTT.

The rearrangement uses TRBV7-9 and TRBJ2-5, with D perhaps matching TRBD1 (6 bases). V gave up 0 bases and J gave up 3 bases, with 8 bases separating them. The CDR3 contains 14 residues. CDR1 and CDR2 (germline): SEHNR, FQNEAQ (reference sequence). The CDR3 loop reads CASSLATGKETQYF. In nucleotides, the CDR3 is TGTGCCAGCAGCTTAGCTACAGGGAAAGAGACCCAGTACTTC.

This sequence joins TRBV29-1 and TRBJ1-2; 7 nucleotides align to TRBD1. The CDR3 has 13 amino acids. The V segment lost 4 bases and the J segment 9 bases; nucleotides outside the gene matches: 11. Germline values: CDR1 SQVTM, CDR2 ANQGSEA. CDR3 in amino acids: CSVASTGAPSYTF. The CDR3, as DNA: TGCAGCGTTGCCTCAACAGGGGCACCGAGCTACACCTTC.

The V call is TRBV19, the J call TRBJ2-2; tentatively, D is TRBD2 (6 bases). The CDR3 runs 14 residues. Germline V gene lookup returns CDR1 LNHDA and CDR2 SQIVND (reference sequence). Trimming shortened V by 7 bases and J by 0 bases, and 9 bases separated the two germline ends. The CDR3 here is CASILAPNTGELFF. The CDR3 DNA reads TGTGCCAGTATACTAGCCCCGAACACCGGGGAGCTGTTTTTT.

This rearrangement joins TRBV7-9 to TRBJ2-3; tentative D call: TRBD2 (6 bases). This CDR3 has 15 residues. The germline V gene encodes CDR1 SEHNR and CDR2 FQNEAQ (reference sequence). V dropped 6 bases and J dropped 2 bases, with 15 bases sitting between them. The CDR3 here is CASSGSRLVTDTQYF. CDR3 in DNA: TGTGCCAGCAGTGGGTCGAGACTAGTCACAGATACGCAGTATTTT. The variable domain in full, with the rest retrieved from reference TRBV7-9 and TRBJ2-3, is DTGVSQNPRHKITKRGQNVTFRCDPISEHNRLYWYRQTLGQGPEFLTYFQNEAQLEKSRLLSDRFSAERPKGSFSTLEIQRTEQGDSAMYLCASSGSRLVTDTQYFGPGTRLTVL.

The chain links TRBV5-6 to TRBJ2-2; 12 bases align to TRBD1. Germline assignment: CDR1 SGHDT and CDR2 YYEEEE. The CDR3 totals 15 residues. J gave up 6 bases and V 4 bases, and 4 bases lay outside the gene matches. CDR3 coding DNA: TGTGCCAGCAGCCCCGGGACAGGGGGCTCCGGGGAGCTGTTTTTT. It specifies CASSPGTGGSGELFF.

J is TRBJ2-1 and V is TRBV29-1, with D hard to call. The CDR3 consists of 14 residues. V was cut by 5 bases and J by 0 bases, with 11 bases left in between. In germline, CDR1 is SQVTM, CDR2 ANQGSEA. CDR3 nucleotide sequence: TGCAGCGTTTCCCTAGGAACCTCCTACAATGAGCAGTTCTTC. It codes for CSVSLGTSYNEQFF.

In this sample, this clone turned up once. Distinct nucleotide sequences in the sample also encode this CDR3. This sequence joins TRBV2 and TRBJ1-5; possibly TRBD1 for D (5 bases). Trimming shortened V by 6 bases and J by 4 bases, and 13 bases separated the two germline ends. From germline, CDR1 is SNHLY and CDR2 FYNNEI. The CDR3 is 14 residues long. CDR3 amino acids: CASRDDRNNQPQHF. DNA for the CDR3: TGTGCCAGCAGAGACGACAGAAATAATCAGCCCCAGCATTTT.

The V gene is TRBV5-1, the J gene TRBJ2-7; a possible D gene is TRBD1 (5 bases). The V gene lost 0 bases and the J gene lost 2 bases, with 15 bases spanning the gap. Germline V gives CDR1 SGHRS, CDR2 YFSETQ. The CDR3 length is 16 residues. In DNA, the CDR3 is TGCGCCAGCAGCTTGGCCCACGCACAGGTCACCTACGAGCAGTACTTC. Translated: CASSLAHAQVTYEQYF.

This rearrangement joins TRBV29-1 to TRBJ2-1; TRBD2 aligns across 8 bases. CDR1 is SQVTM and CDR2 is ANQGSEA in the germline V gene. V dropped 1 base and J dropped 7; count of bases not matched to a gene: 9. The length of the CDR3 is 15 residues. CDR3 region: CSVEVSQRELNEQFF. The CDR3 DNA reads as TGCAGCGTTGAAGTGTCCCAGCGGGAGTTAAATGAGCAGTTCTTC.

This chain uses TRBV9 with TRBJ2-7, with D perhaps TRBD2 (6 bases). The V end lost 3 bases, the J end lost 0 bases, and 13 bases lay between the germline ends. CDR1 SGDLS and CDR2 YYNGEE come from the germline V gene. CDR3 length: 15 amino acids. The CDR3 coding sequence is TGTGCCAGCAGCGGCGGAGGACTAACCTCCTACGAGCAGTACTTC. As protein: CASSGGGLTSYEQYF.

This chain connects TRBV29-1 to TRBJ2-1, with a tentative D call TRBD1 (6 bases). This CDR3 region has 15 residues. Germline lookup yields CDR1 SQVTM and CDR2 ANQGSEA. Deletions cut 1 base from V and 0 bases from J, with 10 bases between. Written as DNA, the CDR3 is TGCAGCGTTGAAGGACAGGTTAGCTCCTACAATGAGCAGTTCTTC. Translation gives CSVEGQVSSYNEQFF.

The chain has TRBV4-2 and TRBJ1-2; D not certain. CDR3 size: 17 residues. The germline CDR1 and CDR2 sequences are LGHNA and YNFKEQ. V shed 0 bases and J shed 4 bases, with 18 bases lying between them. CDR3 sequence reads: CASSQEKSVWPFYGYTF. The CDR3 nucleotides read TGTGCCAGCAGCCAAGAAAAAAGCGTTTGGCCGTTCTATGGCTACACCTTC.

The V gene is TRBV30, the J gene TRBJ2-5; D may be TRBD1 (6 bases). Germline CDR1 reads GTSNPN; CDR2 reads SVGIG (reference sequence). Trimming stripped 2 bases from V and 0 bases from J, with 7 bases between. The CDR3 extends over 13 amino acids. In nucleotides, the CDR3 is TGTGCCTGGAGTACAGGGTACCAAGAGACCCAGTACTTC. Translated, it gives CAWSTGYQETQYF.

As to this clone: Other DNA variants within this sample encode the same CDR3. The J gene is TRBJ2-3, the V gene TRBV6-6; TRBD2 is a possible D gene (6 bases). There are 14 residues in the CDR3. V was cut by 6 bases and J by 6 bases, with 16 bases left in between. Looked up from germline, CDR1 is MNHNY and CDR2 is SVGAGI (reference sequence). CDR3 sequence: CASRGPSEGDTQYF. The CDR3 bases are TGTGCCAGCAGAGGGCCATCGGAGGGTGATACGCAGTATTTT.

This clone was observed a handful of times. The CDR3 here is CASSPLRSGTGELFF. The CDR3 DNA reads as TGTGCCAGCTCACCACTTAGAAGCGGGACCGGGGAGCTGTTTTTT. The chain joins TRBV18 to TRBJ2-2; a weak D match, TRBD2 (6 bases). Germline V gene lookup returns CDR1 KGHSH and CDR2 LQKENI. The CDR3 extends over 15 amino acids. V lost 1 base to trimming and J lost 5 bases, with 11 bases between them.

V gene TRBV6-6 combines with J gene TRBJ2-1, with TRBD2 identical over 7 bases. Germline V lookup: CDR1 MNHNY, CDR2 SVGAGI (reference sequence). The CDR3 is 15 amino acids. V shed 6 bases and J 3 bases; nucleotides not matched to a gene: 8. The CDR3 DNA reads TGTGCCAGCAGCACAAGCGGGAAAGTCTACAATGAGCAGTTCTTC. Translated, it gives CASSTSGKVYNEQFF.

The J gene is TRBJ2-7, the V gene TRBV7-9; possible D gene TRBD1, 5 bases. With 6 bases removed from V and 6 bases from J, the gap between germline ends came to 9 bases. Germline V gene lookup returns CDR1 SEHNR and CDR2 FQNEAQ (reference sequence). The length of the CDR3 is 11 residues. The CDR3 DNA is TGTGCCAGCAGGGAAAGGGGCGAGCAGTACTTC. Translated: CASRERGEQYF.

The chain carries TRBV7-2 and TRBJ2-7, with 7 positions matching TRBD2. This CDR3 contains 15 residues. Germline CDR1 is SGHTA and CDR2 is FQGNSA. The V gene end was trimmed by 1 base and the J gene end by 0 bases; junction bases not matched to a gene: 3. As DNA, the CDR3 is TGTGCCAGCAGCTTAGATGGGGGGGTCTCCTACGAGCAGTACTTC. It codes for CASSLDGGVSYEQYF.

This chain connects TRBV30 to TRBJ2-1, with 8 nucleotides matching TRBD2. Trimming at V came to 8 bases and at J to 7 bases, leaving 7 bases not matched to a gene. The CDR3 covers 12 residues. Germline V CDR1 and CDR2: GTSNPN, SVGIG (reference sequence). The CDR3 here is CARAGGGNEQFF. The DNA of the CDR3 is TGTGCCCGGGCCGGCGGGGGGAATGAGCAGTTCTTC.

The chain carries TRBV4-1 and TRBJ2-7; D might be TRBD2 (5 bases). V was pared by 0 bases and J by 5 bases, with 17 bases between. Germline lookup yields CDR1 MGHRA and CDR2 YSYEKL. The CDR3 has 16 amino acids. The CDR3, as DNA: TGCGCCAGCAGCCAAGATCCCACGGGGTTAACGGACGAGCAGTACTTC. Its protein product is CASSQDPTGLTDEQYF.

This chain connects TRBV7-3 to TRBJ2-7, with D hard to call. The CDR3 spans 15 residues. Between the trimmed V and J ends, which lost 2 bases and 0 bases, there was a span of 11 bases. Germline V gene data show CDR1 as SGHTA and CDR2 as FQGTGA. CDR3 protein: CASSLEPVPSYEQYF. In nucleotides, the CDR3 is TGTGCCAGCAGCTTAGAGCCGGTCCCCTCCTACGAGCAGTACTTC.

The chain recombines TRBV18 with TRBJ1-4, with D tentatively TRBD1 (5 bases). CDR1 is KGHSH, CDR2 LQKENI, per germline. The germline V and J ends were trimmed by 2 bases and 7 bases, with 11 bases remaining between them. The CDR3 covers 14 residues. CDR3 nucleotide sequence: TGTGCCAGCTCACCAAGGAGGGGCGTTGAAAAACTGTTTTTT. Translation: CASSPRRGVEKLFF.

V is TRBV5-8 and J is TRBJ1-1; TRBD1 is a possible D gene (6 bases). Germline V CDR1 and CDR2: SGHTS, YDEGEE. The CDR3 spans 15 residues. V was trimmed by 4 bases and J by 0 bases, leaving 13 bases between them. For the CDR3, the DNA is TGTGCCAGCAGCCGACGGACAGCGATGAACACTGAAGCTTTCTTT. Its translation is CASSRRTAMNTEAFF.

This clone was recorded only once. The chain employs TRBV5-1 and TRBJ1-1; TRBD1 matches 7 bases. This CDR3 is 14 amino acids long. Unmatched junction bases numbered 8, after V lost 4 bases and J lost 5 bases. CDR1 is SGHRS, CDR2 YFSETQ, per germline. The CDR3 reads CASSMEGGRTEAFF. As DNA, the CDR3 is TGCGCCAGCAGCATGGAAGGGGGCCGGACTGAAGCTTTCTTT.

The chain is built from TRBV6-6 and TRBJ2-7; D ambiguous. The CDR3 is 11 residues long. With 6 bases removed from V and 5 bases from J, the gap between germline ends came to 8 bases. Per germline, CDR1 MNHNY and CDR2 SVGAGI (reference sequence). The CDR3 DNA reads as TGTGCCAGCAGCCCTAAGAACGAGCAGTACTTC. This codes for CASSPKNEQYF.

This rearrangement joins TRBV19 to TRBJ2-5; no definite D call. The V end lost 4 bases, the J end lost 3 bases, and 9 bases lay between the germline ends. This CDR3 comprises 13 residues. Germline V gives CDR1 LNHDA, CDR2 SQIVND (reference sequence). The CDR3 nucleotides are TGTGCCAGTAGTAAAGAAATCAAAGAGACCCAGTACTTC. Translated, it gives CASSKEIKETQYF.

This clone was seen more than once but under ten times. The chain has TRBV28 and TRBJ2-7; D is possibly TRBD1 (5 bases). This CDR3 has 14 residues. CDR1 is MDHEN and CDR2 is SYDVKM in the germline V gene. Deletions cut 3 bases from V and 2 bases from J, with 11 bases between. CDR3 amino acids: CASSFQGLTYEQYF. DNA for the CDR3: TGTGCCAGCAGTTTCCAGGGTTTAACCTACGAGCAGTACTTC.

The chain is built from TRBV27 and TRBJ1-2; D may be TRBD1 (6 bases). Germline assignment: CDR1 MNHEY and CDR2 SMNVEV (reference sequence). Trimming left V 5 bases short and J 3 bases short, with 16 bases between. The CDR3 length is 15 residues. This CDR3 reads CASSPYEGGDYGYTF. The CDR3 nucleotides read TGTGCCAGCAGTCCCTATGAGGGGGGGGACTATGGCTACACCTTC.

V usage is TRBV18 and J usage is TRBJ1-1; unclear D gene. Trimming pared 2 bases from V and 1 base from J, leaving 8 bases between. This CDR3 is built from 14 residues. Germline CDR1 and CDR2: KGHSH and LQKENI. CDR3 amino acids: CASSPSRGNTEAFF. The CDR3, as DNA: TGTGCCAGCTCACCAAGTAGAGGGAACACTGAAGCTTTCTTT.